The 23 T cell receptor beta chains in this list originate from one sample, sequenced in a study of CD8 T cells in Susac syndrome. RNA totalling about 0.45 to 1 ug underwent reverse transcription with random hexamers. TCRdb re-derived calls from the immunoSEQ multiplex PCR reads in MiXCR, one entry per CDR3 protein. Among around 230,000 distinct CDR3 sequences listed, 90% to 96% were seen once. Sequencing was done on a sample of CD4+ T cells from PBMCs. These receptors all come from a human donor with Susac syndrome.

The CDR3 spells CASSPREETQYF. In nucleotides, the CDR3 is TGTGCCAGCTCGCCTCGCGAAGAGACCCAGTACTTC. The rearrangement links TRBV18 to TRBJ2-5; D not certain. The ends were cut back, 6 bases at V and 3 bases at J, with 8 bases in the middle. This CDR3 spans 12 amino acids. Germline V gene lookup returns CDR1 KGHSH and CDR2 LQKENI.

The J gene is TRBJ2-3, the V gene TRBV11-1, with 8 positions matching TRBD2. The junction had 14 bases not matched to a gene; V was cut back by 5 bases and J by 7 bases. This CDR3 has 16 amino acids. Germline V gene data show CDR1 as SGHAT and CDR2 as FQDESV (reference sequence). The CDR3 DNA is TGTGCCAGCAGCAAACGGATCGGGAGGGCCGGTAATACGCAGTATTTT. Protein product: CASSKRIGRAGNTQYF. The full variable domain, completed using reference TRBV11-1 and TRBJ2-3, is EAEVAQSPRYKITEKSQAVAFWCDPISGHATLYWYRQILGQGPELLVQFQDESVVDDSQLPKDRFSAERLKGVDSTLKIQPAELGDSAMYLCASSKRIGRAGNTQYFGPGTRLTVL.

This chain uses TRBV24-1 with TRBJ1-1; D perhaps matches TRBD1 (6 bases). Germline V CDR1 and CDR2: KGHDR, SFDVKD. This CDR3 has 15 residues. Deletions cut 3 bases from V and 0 bases from J, with 10 bases between. The CDR3 spells CATSDPTGMNTEAFF. DNA for the CDR3: TGTGCCACCAGTGATCCGACAGGAATGAACACTGAAGCTTTCTTT.

The genes are TRBV27 and TRBJ1-2; D is possibly TRBD1 (6 bases). Germline lookup yields CDR1 MNHEY and CDR2 SMNVEV (reference sequence). This CDR3 is 14 amino acids long. The V gene lost 4 bases and the J gene lost 8 bases, with 17 bases spanning the gap. The CDR3 is CASSSPPRGGGYTF. The DNA for the CDR3 is TGTGCCAGCAGTTCTCCACCTAGGGGGGGAGGCTACACCTTC.

V is TRBV3-1 and J is TRBJ2-1, with 9 bases fitting TRBD2. Germline values: CDR1 LGHDT, CDR2 YNNKEL (reference sequence). V was pared by 0 bases and J by 7 bases, with 10 bases of the junction left unmatched. The CDR3 is 17 amino acids. The CDR3 coding sequence is TGTGCCAGCAGCCAAGATAGGTGGGCGGGAGGGGATAATGAGCAGTTCTTC. This encodes CASSQDRWAGGDNEQFF.

This chain links TRBV9 with TRBJ2-6; D is perhaps TRBD1 (5 bases). The V and J ends lost 3 bases and 0 bases respectively, with 10 bases between them. CDR1 is SGDLS, CDR2 YYNGEE, per germline. The CDR3 is made up of 16 amino acids. The CDR3 sequence: CASSGTDSSGANVLTF. The CDR3 coding sequence is TGTGCCAGCAGCGGAACCGACAGCTCTGGGGCCAACGTCCTGACTTTC.

CDR3 amino acids: CSVVPGTGGGYEQYF. CDR3 in DNA: TGCAGCGTTGTCCCCGGGACAGGGGGAGGTTACGAGCAGTACTTC. V gene TRBV29-1 combines with J gene TRBJ2-7; 11 nucleotides agree with TRBD1. The CDR3 runs to 15 residues. Germline V CDR1 and CDR2: SQVTM, ANQGSEA. V lost 4 bases, J lost 4 bases, and 9 bases stayed unmatched.

This chain connects TRBV28 to TRBJ1-2, with D unclear. The CDR3 contains 10 residues. CDR1 and CDR2 (germline): MDHEN, SYDVKM. The V end lost 9 bases, the J end lost 2 bases, and 4 bases lay between the germline ends. The CDR3 spells CASKNYGYTF. The CDR3 nucleotides are TGTGCCAGTAAAAACTATGGCTACACCTTC.

The V gene is TRBV5-4, the J gene TRBJ2-3; D is undetermined. Germline loops: CDR1 SGHNT, CDR2 YYREEE (reference sequence). The CDR3 extends over 14 amino acids. V lost 4 bases to trimming and J lost 2 bases, with 11 bases between them. The CDR3: CASSHPTHTDTQYF. The CDR3 bases are TGTGCCAGCAGCCACCCAACGCACACAGATACGCAGTATTTT.

This sequence joins TRBV5-5 and TRBJ1-2; a possible D gene is TRBD1 (5 bases). CDR1 and CDR2 (germline): SGHKS, YYEKEE (reference sequence). Trimming shortened V by 4 bases and J by 4 bases, and 20 bases separated the two germline ends. CDR3 length: 16 residues. CDR3 sequence reads: CASSVGTPKGSYGYTF. The CDR3 region has the DNA TGTGCCAGCAGCGTGGGGACGCCAAAAGGATCCTATGGCTACACCTTC.

The rearrangement joins TRBV4-2 to TRBJ2-4; 9 bases agree with TRBD1. The germline V gene encodes CDR1 LGHNA and CDR2 YNFKEQ. Trimming cost V 0 bases and J 9 bases; bases outside gene matches: 6. This CDR3 has 15 amino acids. As DNA, the CDR3 is TGTGCCAGCAGCCAAGAAGGACAGGGGAAGGTCATTCAGTACTTC. Translated, it gives CASSQEGQGKVIQYF.

This clonotype has just a few counts. The chain couples TRBV7-9 to TRBJ2-7; no clear D gene. This CDR3 region has 14 residues. V lost 3 bases and J lost 0, with 9 bases in between. CDR1 is SEHNR and CDR2 is FQNEAQ in the germline V gene (reference sequence). The CDR3 region has the DNA TGTGCCAGCAGCTTTGGTACAGTCTCCTACGAGCAGTACTTC. It encodes CASSFGTVSYEQYF.

The rearrangement joins TRBV19 to TRBJ1-2; TRBD1 might be the D (6 bases). The CDR3 is 12 residues long. V lost 6 bases, J lost 6 bases, and 11 bases lay in between. Looked up from germline, CDR1 is LNHDA and CDR2 is SQIVND (reference sequence). The CDR3: CASRTNRDGYTF. In nucleotides, the CDR3 is TGTGCCAGTAGAACCAACAGGGATGGCTACACCTTC.

This clonotype occurred once. The V and J genes are TRBV30 and TRBJ1-1; a weak D match, TRBD1 (5 bases). The CDR3 contains 11 residues. CDR1 GTSNPN and CDR2 SVGIG come from the germline V gene (reference sequence). Trimming left V 3 bases short and J 7 bases short, with 9 bases between. The CDR3 sequence: CAWRQEGEAFF. CDR3 DNA sequence: TGTGCCTGGAGACAGGAAGGTGAAGCTTTCTTT.

The V gene is TRBV27, the J gene TRBJ2-3; D not resolved. Trimming took off 6 bases at V and 1 base at J, with 11 bases between the two ends. The CDR3 has 14 amino acids. Per the germline V gene, CDR1 is MNHEY and CDR2 is SMNVEV (reference sequence). The CDR3 loop is CASRPYAGTDTQYF. The CDR3 bases are TGTGCCAGCAGACCCTATGCGGGCACAGATACGCAGTATTTT.

The chain carries TRBV7-8 and TRBJ2-1; TRBD2 might be the D (5 bases). Per germline, CDR1 SGHVS and CDR2 FQNEAQ. The CDR3 contains 16 residues. V shed 5 bases and J shed 5 bases, with 19 bases lying between them. This CDR3 reads CASSEKRGSSDNEQFF. For the CDR3, the DNA is TGTGCCAGCAGCGAAAAGAGAGGGAGTTCAGACAATGAGCAGTTCTTC.

J is TRBJ2-7 and V is TRBV2; 8 nucleotides agree with TRBD1. CDR1 is SNHLY, CDR2 FYNNEI, per germline. Unmatched junction bases numbered 11, after V lost 7 bases and J lost 3 bases. There are 15 residues in the CDR3. CDR3 nucleotide sequence: TGTGCCAGCACCGACCACAGGGGGAAGTTCTACGAGCAGTACTTC. This codes for CASTDHRGKFYEQYF.

This sequence joins TRBV27 and TRBJ2-3; 8 bases fit TRBD1. This CDR3 comprises 13 residues. The germline V gene has CDR1 MNHEY and CDR2 SMNVEV (reference sequence). The J segment lost 6 bases and the V segment lost 6 bases, leaving 5 bases of the junction unmatched. The CDR3 reads CASRIRDRDTQYF. The CDR3 DNA reads TGTGCCAGCAGGATCCGGGACAGGGATACGCAGTATTTT.

This clonotype occurred once. This chain uses TRBV20-1 with TRBJ2-5; D is unclear. CDR1 DFQATT and CDR2 SNEGSKA come from the germline V gene (reference sequence). V was shortened by 0 bases and J by 7 bases, with 9 bases between the two germline ends. The CDR3 sequence is 12 residues long. The CDR3: CSAREGPGTQYF. The CDR3, as DNA: TGCAGTGCTAGAGAAGGGCCGGGGACCCAGTACTTC.

The chain combines TRBV6-4 with TRBJ1-3; the D is unclear. V lost 6 bases to trimming and J lost 4 bases, with 10 bases between them. The CDR3 sequence is 13 residues long. Germline V gene data show CDR1 as MRHNA and CDR2 as SNTAGT. The CDR3 reads CASSTERGNTIYF. In DNA, the CDR3 is TGTGCCAGCAGCACAGAGAGAGGAAACACCATATATTTT.

This clonotype is a singleton in its sample. V usage is TRBV30 and J usage is TRBJ2-1; tentatively, D is TRBD1 (6 bases). The CDR3 extends over 16 amino acids. Trimming pared 2 bases from V and 4 bases from J, leaving 18 bases between. CDR1 GTSNPN and CDR2 SVGIG come from the germline V gene (reference sequence). The CDR3 loop is CAWSNTGTTKYNEQFF. CDR3 in DNA: TGTGCCTGGAGTAACACCGGGACAACGAAATACAATGAGCAGTTCTTC.

This chain uses TRBV7-9 with TRBJ1-1; weak D call: TRBD1 (6 bases). V was cut by 3 bases and J by 6 bases, with 14 bases left in between. The CDR3 runs 14 residues. Germline V lookup: CDR1 SEHNR, CDR2 FQNEAQ (reference sequence). The CDR3 spells CASSFSTGIPEAFF. The CDR3 region has the DNA TGTGCCAGCAGCTTCTCAACAGGGATACCTGAAGCTTTCTTT.

This clonotype has just one count. The chain carries TRBV19 and TRBJ1-5; the D is unclear. Trimming left V 3 bases short and J 11 bases short, with 14 bases between. The germline V gene encodes CDR1 LNHDA and CDR2 SQIVND (reference sequence). The CDR3 runs 13 residues. In nucleotides, the CDR3 is TGTGCCAGTAGTATGGGGTCGCGCCTGGCCCAGCATTTT. As protein: CASSMGSRLAQHF.